This T cell receptor beta chain was recovered during a study of immune evolution from preneoplasia to lung adenocarcinoma. Sequencing was performed with immunoSEQ multiplex PCR; in TCRdb, only in-frame clones are kept and a portion is missing. Of about 3,400 clones in the sample, approximately 84% were seen once. The receptor comes from a person aged 70 to 85 with lung adenocarcinoma. What was sequenced was FFPE atypical adenomatous hyperplasia tissue from the lung. Subset in this sample: atypical adenomatous hyperplasia (AAH), lung preneoplasia.

The CDR3 DNA reads TGTGCCAGCAGCGTAACTAGCGGGAGTATCTACAATGAGCAGTTCTTC. Translating gives CASSVTSGSIYNEQFF. V and J are TRBV9 and TRBJ2-1, with TRBD2 matching 11 bases. Trimming cost V 1 base and J 3 bases; bases outside gene matches: 3. The CDR3 has 16 residues. The germline V gene has CDR1 SGDLS and CDR2 YYNGEE.